This T cell receptor (beta chain) was obtained from a study of cytomegalovirus exposure and HLA in healthy donors. Findings and limits, study-wide: Several V segments, TRBV6-2 and TRBV6-3 among them, could not be told apart and were dropped.

Vbeta (60) and Jbeta (13) primers were used in the PCR. The assay was immunoSEQ multiplex PCR, and TCRdb's table has in-frame clones only and misses some. This table has 65,000 to 80,000 clones, over 70% appearing once. To note about this clone: The antigen remains undetermined.

The CDR3 is 12 amino acids. The V end was cut by 5 bases, the J end by 5 bases, with 7 bases between. Germline lookup yields CDR1 SEHNR and CDR2 FQNEAQ (reference sequence). V and J are TRBV7-9 and TRBJ2-1, with D possibly being TRBD1 (6 bases). This receptor was taken from a woman in her forties in good health and CMV-seropositive. Sequenced input: PBMCs. CDR3 DNA sequence: TGTGCCAGCAGCCGGACAGACAATGAGCAGTTCTTC. Translated: CASSRTDNEQFF.